These 14 T cell receptor beta chains share one sample of origin, sequenced in a study of STAT5B mutations in CD4+ large granular lymphocyte leukemia. TCRdb's copy holds only in-frame clones and misses some; the assay was immunoSEQ multiplex PCR. This sample yields over 25,000 clones, of which about 74% are seen a single time; roughly 0.29% belongs to the top ten. What was sequenced was CD4+ T cells from blood buffy coats. The receptors stem from a human donor in good health.

This clone was seen a single time. The rearrangement uses TRBV7-9 and TRBJ1-2; D ambiguous. The CDR3 is 15 residues long. Trimming removed 5 bases at V and 8 bases at J, with 21 bases between. CDR1 and CDR2 from the germline V gene are SEHNR and FQNEAQ (reference sequence). As DNA, the CDR3 is TGTGCCAGCAGCGATGGGATAGGGTACGGGTTGGGCTACACCTTC. Translation: CASSDGIGYGLGYTF.

The chain has TRBV4-2 and TRBJ2-3; D gene ambiguous. The CDR3 is made up of 15 amino acids. Germline V gives CDR1 LGHNA, CDR2 YNFKEQ. The V end lost 0 bases, the J end lost 4 bases, and 11 bases lay between the germline ends. CDR3 sequence reads: CASSQDWPRPDTQYF. CDR3 coding DNA: TGTGCCAGCAGCCAAGACTGGCCCAGGCCAGATACGCAGTATTTT.

The genes are TRBV19 and TRBJ2-2, with D possibly being TRBD1 or TRBD2 (5 bases each). The CDR3 spans 15 residues. Trimming stripped 3 bases from V and 4 bases from J, with 12 bases between. Germline CDR1 LNHDA, CDR2 SQIVND (reference sequence). This chain's CDR3 is CASSILGTSTGELFF. The CDR3, as DNA: TGTGCCAGTAGTATCCTCGGGACCAGCACCGGGGAGCTGTTTTTT. Combining the CDR3 with reference TRBV19 and TRBJ2-2 gives the whole variable domain DGGITQSPKYLFRKEGQNVTLSCEQNLNHDAMYWYRQDPGQGLRLIYYSQIVNDFQKGDIAEGYSVSREKKESFPLTVTSAQKNPTAFYLCASSILGTSTGELFFGEGSRLTVL.

With regard to this clone: Distinct nucleotide sequences in the sample also encode this CDR3. The chain carries TRBV5-1 and TRBJ2-2, with D possibly TRBD2 on 7 matching bases. The CDR3 has 15 residues. Germline values: CDR1 SGHRS, CDR2 YFSETQ. V was trimmed by 0 bases and J by 4 bases, leaving 10 bases between them. CDR3 protein: CASSLEGGRTGELFF. CDR3 coding DNA: TGCGCCAGCAGCTTGGAGGGGGGGCGCACCGGGGAGCTGTTTTTT.

This chain uses TRBV10-1 with TRBJ1-4; perhaps TRBD1 as D (6 bases). The germline gives CDR1 WNHNN, CDR2 SYGVQD (reference sequence). V lost 11 bases, J lost 10 bases, and 20 bases lay in between. CDR3 length: 13 amino acids. This CDR3 reads CASSSGAEGKLFF. The CDR3 DNA follows: TGCGCCTCATCGTCGGGGGCTGAGGGAAAACTGTTTTTT.

The J gene is TRBJ2-7, the V gene TRBV19; 7 bases map to TRBD1. This CDR3 has 16 amino acids. V dropped 3 bases and J dropped 1; count of bases not matched to a gene: 9. The germline V gene has CDR1 LNHDA and CDR2 SQIVND (reference sequence). The CDR3 bases are TGTGCCAGTAGTATTTCCGGGACAGCGATATCCTACGAGCAGTACTTC. It codes for CASSISGTAISYEQYF.

The chain links TRBV9 to TRBJ2-6, with TRBD2 identical over 13 bases. CDR1 and CDR2 from the germline V gene are SGDLS and YYNGEE. Trimming at V came to 2 bases and at J to 0 bases, leaving 2 bases not matched to a gene. This CDR3 has 18 amino acids. The CDR3 sequence is CASSVRLAGGSGANVLTF. The CDR3 region has the DNA TGTGCCAGCAGCGTTAGACTAGCGGGGGGCTCTGGGGCCAACGTCCTGACTTTC. Variable domain in full (rest from reference TRBV9 and TRBJ2-6): DSGVTQTPKHLITATGQRVTLRCSPRSGDLSVYWYQQSLDQGLQFLIQYYNGEERAKGNILERFSAQQFPDLHSELNLSSLELGDSALYFCASSVRLAGGSGANVLTFGAGSRLTVL.

This clone was detected only a few times. The rearrangement links TRBV12-2 to TRBJ2-7; the listed D gene, TRBD2, was not tested against the DNA. TRBV12-2 constitutes a pseudogene. This CDR3 region has 18 residues. In DNA form, the CDR3 reads TGTGCAAGTCGCTCCTGGGGTCCGAGCGGGGAAGGCCTCGGCGAGCAGTACTTC. It codes for CASRSWGPSGEGLGEQYF.

The V call is TRBV19, the J call TRBJ1-6, with TRBD1 as a possible D gene (5 bases). The CDR3 is made up of 19 amino acids. V was shortened by 4 bases and J by 7 bases, with 26 bases between the two germline ends. Looked up from germline, CDR1 is LNHDA and CDR2 is SQIVND (reference sequence). The CDR3 DNA sequence: TGTGCCAGTAGTACCGTATCATCCTCAAGGGGTAATAGGAATTCACCCCTCCACTTT. Translated: CASSTVSSSRGNRNSPLHF.

The V and J genes are TRBV27 and TRBJ2-7; perhaps TRBD2 as D (5 bases). Germline lookup yields CDR1 MNHEY and CDR2 SMNVEV (reference sequence). CDR3 length: 13 residues. V lost 3 bases to trimming and J lost 2 bases, with 8 bases between them. DNA for the CDR3: TGTGCCAGCAGTTTCATCGGGACCTACGAGCAGTACTTC. As protein: CASSFIGTYEQYF.

V usage is TRBV11-3 and J usage is TRBJ1-1; D not resolved. The V and J ends lost 2 bases and 1 base respectively, with 5 bases between them. This CDR3 contains 13 residues. Germline V lookup: CDR1 SGHNT, CDR2 YENEEA. CDR3 in DNA: TGTGCCAGCAGCTTAATATCGAACACTGAAGCTTTCTTT. As protein: CASSLISNTEAFF. The full variable domain, its missing parts supplied by reference TRBV11-3 and TRBJ1-1, is EAGVVQSPRYKIIEKKQPVAFWCNPISGHNTLYWYLQNLGQGPELLIRYENEEAVDDSQLPKDRFSAERLKGVDSTLKIQPAELGDSAVYLCASSLISNTEAFFGQGTRLTVV.

The V gene is TRBV6-1, the J gene TRBJ1-5; D unclear. In germline, CDR1 is MNHNS, CDR2 SASEGT. The ends were cut back, 3 bases at V and 7 bases at J, with 13 bases in the middle. The length of the CDR3 is 14 residues. CDR3 residues: CASSEQMGSQPQHF. In DNA form, the CDR3 reads TGTGCCAGCAGTGAGCAAATGGGCTCCCAGCCCCAGCATTTT.

This clone turned up a few times. The CDR3 protein is CASSVVGAGDTEAFF. CDR3 bases: TGTGCCAGCAGCGTAGTGGGGGCGGGGGACACTGAAGCTTTCTTT. The chain carries TRBV9 and TRBJ1-1; D possibly corresponds to TRBD1 (6 bases). V was pared by 0 bases and J by 3 bases, with 12 bases between. The CDR3 length is 15 residues. CDR1 SGDLS and CDR2 YYNGEE come from the germline V gene.

This chain joins TRBV5-1 and TRBJ1-1; D is ambiguous. Trimming left V 4 bases short and J 0 bases short, with 7 bases between. This CDR3 spans 13 amino acids. The germline gives CDR1 SGHRS, CDR2 YFSETQ. DNA of the CDR3: TGCGCCAGCAGCCCCGTCTTGAACACTGAAGCTTTCTTT. Protein sequence: CASSPVLNTEAFF.